This entry lists 12 T cell receptor beta chains sequenced from one sample in a study of blood T cell repertoires in COVID-19. Data came from immunoSEQ multiplex PCR; TCRdb stores just in-frame clones and leaves some out. The repertoire holds over 350,000 clones, roughly 90% seen once, with over 1.3% in the top ten. Source material: peripheral blood. The receptors here all came from a woman in her 30s with active or convalescent COVID-19.

Remarks on this clone: Relative to the germline gene, one junction end is altered; a read error may explain this. This rearrangement joins TRBV25-1 to TRBJ2-1; a weak D match, TRBD2 (6 bases). The CDR3 totals 13 residues. Germline V gene data show CDR1 as MGHDK and CDR2 as SYGVNS. In nucleotides, the CDR3 is TGTGCCAGCACTGAAGCGGGTTACAATGAGCAGTTCTTC. Residues: CASTEAGYNEQFF.

The V call is TRBV29-1, the J call TRBJ1-2; 9 bases align to TRBD1. CDR1 and CDR2 (germline): SQVTM, ANQGSEA. The J segment lost 6 bases and the V segment lost 7 bases, leaving 3 bases of the junction unmatched. The CDR3 extends over 11 amino acids. CDR3 sequence reads: CSGGQGNGYTF. CDR3 DNA sequence: TGCAGCGGCGGACAGGGGAATGGCTACACCTTC.

This clone appeared a few times. The chain combines TRBV6-5 with TRBJ1-1, with a tentative D call TRBD1 (6 bases). Trimming removed 6 bases at V and 1 base at J, with 15 bases between. CDR1 is MNHEY, CDR2 SVGAGI, per germline. The CDR3 is made up of 15 amino acids. The CDR3 loop reads CASSPEGTQNTEAFF. CDR3 DNA sequence: TGTGCCAGCAGCCCAGAGGGGACACAGAACACTGAAGCTTTCTTT.

The chain couples TRBV6-1 to TRBJ2-1, with D maybe TRBD2 (5 bases). The germline gives CDR1 MNHNS, CDR2 SASEGT. The CDR3 length is 13 residues. Between the trimmed V and J ends, which lost 0 bases and 12 bases, there was a span of 12 bases. CDR3: CASSEALLEGQFF. In DNA form, the CDR3 reads TGTGCCAGCAGTGAAGCGCTTCTCGAGGGGCAGTTCTTC.

This clone was recorded once. This chain uses TRBV6-1 with TRBJ1-5; 7 bases are shared with TRBD1. The V segment lost 3 bases and the J segment 6 bases; nucleotides outside the gene matches: 14. The CDR3 totals 17 residues. Germline V gives CDR1 MNHNS, CDR2 SASEGT. CDR3 bases: TGTGCCAGCAGTGATGGGCCCCGGACAGGTTTCTTTCAGCCCCAGCATTTT. As protein: CASSDGPRTGFFQPQHF.

The chain combines TRBV4-1 with TRBJ2-7; the match to TRBD2 covers 13 bases. J gave up 5 bases and V 3 bases, and 4 bases lay outside the gene matches. The CDR3 extends over 15 amino acids. Germline V lookup: CDR1 MGHRA, CDR2 YSYEKL. The CDR3 nucleotides are TGCGCCAGCAGCCAGACTAGCGGGAGGTTCCACGAGCAGTACTTC. This translates into CASSQTSGRFHEQYF.

The chain combines TRBV29-1 with TRBJ1-2; D uncertain. There are 10 residues in the CDR3. Deletions cut 4 bases from V and 8 bases from J, with 8 bases between. CDR1 and CDR2 from the germline V gene are SQVTM and ANQGSEA. The CDR3, as DNA: TGCAGCGTTGTAGACCCGGGCTACACCTTC. It specifies CSVVDPGYTF.

The chain couples TRBV30 to TRBJ1-5; D is undetermined. Trimming cost V 4 bases and J 0 bases, with 13 bases left between them. Germline lookup yields CDR1 GTSNPN and CDR2 SVGIG (reference sequence). This CDR3 has 15 residues. The CDR3 DNA reads TGTGCCTGGAACCACGGAGGGAATAGCAATCAGCCCCAGCATTTT. It encodes CAWNHGGNSNQPQHF.

The V and J genes are TRBV11-2 and TRBJ1-2; maybe TRBD1 (5 bases). CDR3 size: 13 residues. With 1 base removed from V and 4 bases from J, the gap between germline ends came to 7 bases. From germline, CDR1 is SGHAT and CDR2 FQNNGV. In nucleotides, the CDR3 is TGTGCCAGCAGCTTAGGGACAACCTATGGCTACACCTTC. Protein product: CASSLGTTYGYTF. Based on the CDR3 plus reference TRBV11-2 and TRBJ1-2, the full variable domain is EAGVAQSPRYKIIEKRQSVAFWCNPISGHATLYWYQQILGQGPKLLIQFQNNGVVDDSQLPKDRFSAERLKGVDSTLKIQPAKLEDSAVYLCASSLGTTYGYTFGSGTRLTVV.

The rearrangement joins TRBV11-3 to TRBJ1-4; 9 bases map to TRBD1. CDR3 length: 14 amino acids. With V trimmed by 4 bases and J by 8 bases, 5 bases remained unmatched. Germline CDR1 SGHNT, CDR2 YENEEA. CDR3 in amino acids: CASSSGTGKEKLFF. In nucleotides, the CDR3 is TGTGCCAGCAGCTCCGGGACAGGGAAGGAAAAACTGTTTTTT.

V usage is TRBV10-1 and J usage is TRBJ1-1, with a tentative D call TRBD1 (5 bases). V was pared by 3 bases and J by 5 bases, with 13 bases between. Looked up from germline, CDR1 is WNHNN and CDR2 is SYGVQD (reference sequence). The CDR3 length is 14 residues. CDR3 sequence reads: CASSEGRDRTEAFF. CDR3 coding DNA: TGCGCCAGCAGTGAAGGCAGGGATCGGACTGAAGCTTTCTTT.

The chain employs TRBV5-3 and TRBJ1-2; D is uncertain. TRBV5-3 has ORF status, its function being uncertain. The CDR3 sequence is 10 residues long. Trimming pared 4 bases from V and 7 bases from J, leaving 5 bases between. The CDR3 coding sequence is TGTGCCAGAAGCCACGGTGGCTACACCTTC. It specifies CARSHGGYTF.